This T cell receptor (beta chain) was documented in a study of T cell responses to AZD1222 COVID-19 vaccine. General study findings and limits: The donor group comprised mostly white British people and more females; the analysis possibly underestimated clonal diversity.

Clones were sequenced by immunoSEQ multiplex PCR, and TCRdb holds only the in-frame ones, with some missing. The table records approximately 150,000 clones, 90% of them present only once. The ends were cut back, 0 bases at V and 0 bases at J, with 5 bases in the middle. CDR1 and CDR2 (germline): MNHNS, SASEGT. The CDR3 totals 14 residues. Points on this clone: Antigen unknown. This specimen includes other DNA sequences encoding the same CDR3.

The source of this sequence is an adult who received the AZD1222 COVID-19 vaccine. The sequenced sample was peripheral blood, obtained 28 days after the second AZD1222 dose. The chain couples TRBV6-1 to TRBJ1-1; D is ambiguous. The CDR3 DNA follows: TGTGCCAGCAGTGAAGCTACCGTGAACACTGAAGCTTTCTTT. As protein: CASSEATVNTEAFF.